This note documents a single TCR beta chain sequence. No antigen is known for it. This entry belongs to a study of post-analysis software for immune sequencing data. Overall study results and limits: Roughly five TRBV segments appeared more often in patients than in controls, and TRBV5-6, TRBV5-1 and TRBV20-1 were among these.

The library was made from cDNA and included unique molecular identifiers. TCRdb analysed the PCR reads with MiXCR anew, one entry per CDR3 protein. The sample contains hundreds of thousands of distinct CDR3 sequences, over 45% of which appear only once. The CDR3 totals 16 residues. Trimming removed 7 bases from V and 4 bases from J, with 20 bases in between. Germline V gene sequence: CDR1 MNHEY, CDR2 SVGEGT. This receptor was identified in a girl aged 2-9 years with multiple sclerosis. The gene calls are TRBV6-2 or TRBV6-3 and TRBJ2-1, with D unresolved. Material for sequencing was blood. CDR3 DNA sequence: TGTGCCAGCAACCGAGCCCTACAAGGATCTTACAATGAGCAGTTCTTC. Translation gives CASNRALQGSYNEQFF.